The text below deals with one TCR beta chain. TCRdb re-analysed the RT-PCR reads in MiXCR, keeping a single row per CDR3 protein. The sample has 650,000 to 800,000 distinct CDR3 sequences, 12% to 15% seen once. This sequence originates from a female donor in good health, serving as a healthy control. Sequenced: memory CD4+ T cells from blood.

The CDR3: CASSLISGRNEQFF. In nucleotides, the CDR3 is TGTGCCAGCAGTTTGATTAGCGGGAGGAATGAGCAGTTCTTC. The gene calls are TRBV27 and TRBJ2-1, with 10 bases that match TRBD2. V shed 3 bases and J 7 bases; nucleotides not matched to a gene: 3. This CDR3 has 14 amino acids. Germline V gene data show CDR1 as MNHEY and CDR2 as SMNVEV (reference sequence).